The 21 T cell receptor beta chains presented below share a single source sample, sequenced in a study of blood T cell repertoires in COVID-19. TCRdb's copy holds only in-frame clones and misses some; the assay was immunoSEQ multiplex PCR. The sample lists approximately 380,000 clones; roughly 85% were seen once. Sequenced material: peripheral blood. The receptors originated from a woman aged 18-30 years with acute or convalescent COVID-19.

This rearrangement joins TRBV7-9 to TRBJ2-1; 12 positions agree with TRBD2. The V gene's germline CDR1 is SEHNR and CDR2 FQNEAQ (reference sequence). This CDR3 has 19 residues. V shed 3 bases, J shed 0 bases, and the junction held 9 bases outside the gene matches. The CDR3 here is CASSFPTSGRKGSYNEQFF. In DNA, the CDR3 is TGTGCCAGCAGCTTTCCCACTAGCGGGAGGAAGGGCTCCTACAATGAGCAGTTCTTC.

The chain carries TRBV27 and TRBJ2-7; no firm D call. This CDR3 has 13 residues. Deletions cut 0 bases from V and 1 base from J, with 4 bases between. Germline lookup yields CDR1 MNHEY and CDR2 SMNVEV (reference sequence). DNA of the CDR3: TGTGCCAGCAGTTTATCCCAGTCCTACGAGCAGTACTTC. Its protein product is CASSLSQSYEQYF.

This chain links TRBV2 with TRBJ2-7, with D tentatively TRBD2 (5 bases). Germline CDR1 is SNHLY and CDR2 is FYNNEI. The ends were cut back, 5 bases at V and 5 bases at J, with 16 bases in the middle. This CDR3 is 14 amino acids long. This CDR3 reads CASSRGGSENEQYF. The CDR3 region has the DNA TGTGCCAGCAGTCGCGGAGGATCGGAAAACGAGCAGTACTTC.

This rearrangement joins TRBV19 to TRBJ1-5; D uncertain. The CDR3 runs to 15 residues. Germline lookup yields CDR1 LNHDA and CDR2 SQIVND (reference sequence). V lost 6 bases and J 7 bases, leaving 19 bases between the germline ends. The CDR3 DNA reads TGTGCCAGTAGCCTCCCCCCCGCTGGAGAACAGCCCCAGCATTTT. This encodes CASSLPPAGEQPQHF.

The chain employs TRBV5-1 and TRBJ2-5, with 12 bases fitting TRBD2. The CDR3 is 14 amino acids. Germline V CDR1 and CDR2: SGHRS, YFSETQ. After removal of 4 bases from V and 5 bases from J, the junction contained 3 bases not matched to a gene. The CDR3 DNA reads as TGCGCCAGCAGCCCGACTAGCGGGAGTGAGACCCAGTACTTC. It is translated as CASSPTSGSETQYF.

The chain joins TRBV6-5 to TRBJ2-7; 9 nucleotides line up with TRBD1. This CDR3 comprises 12 residues. Germline CDR1 reads MNHEY; CDR2 reads SVGAGI. The V gene end was trimmed by 7 bases and the J gene end by 5 bases; junction bases not matched to a gene: 3. The CDR3: CASIRTGDEQYF. CDR3 coding DNA: TGTGCCAGCATCAGGACAGGGGACGAGCAGTACTTC.

This sequence joins TRBV2 and TRBJ2-7, with TRBD1 as a possible D gene (5 bases). This CDR3 region has 14 residues. Germline V CDR1 and CDR2: SNHLY, FYNNEI. The V and J ends lost 1 base and 3 bases respectively, with 10 bases between them. CDR3 sequence reads: CASSEVQTDYEQYF. CDR3 DNA: TGTGCCAGCAGTGAAGTCCAGACAGACTACGAGCAGTACTTC. The full variable domain, completed using reference TRBV2 and TRBJ2-7, is EPEVTQTPSHQVTQMGQEVILRCVPISNHLYFYWYRQILGQKVEFLVSFYNNEISEKSEIFDDQFSVERPDGSNFTLKIRSTKLEDSAMYFCASSEVQTDYEQYFGPGTRLTVT.

V and J are TRBV9 and TRBJ1-1; D possibly corresponds to TRBD1 (5 bases). CDR1 is SGDLS, CDR2 YYNGEE, per germline. V gave up 1 base and J gave up 7 bases, with 11 bases separating them. This CDR3 is 13 amino acids long. CDR3 DNA: TGTGCCAGCAGCGTACCCGACGGGGGTGAAGCTTTCTTT. Protein: CASSVPDGGEAFF.

The chain is built from TRBV28 and TRBJ2-4; 10 positions match TRBD1. The CDR3 length is 16 residues. J gave up 1 base and V 3 bases, and 3 bases lay outside the gene matches. The germline V gene encodes CDR1 MDHEN and CDR2 SYDVKM. In DNA, the CDR3 is TGTGCCAGCAGTTTGGGACAGGGGATGGCCAAAAACATTCAGTACTTC. Protein sequence: CASSLGQGMAKNIQYF.

The sample holds one count of this clone. V is TRBV4-1 and J is TRBJ1-1, with 9 bases fitting TRBD1. V lost 4 bases to trimming and J lost 4 bases; unmatched junction nucleotides: 4. The CDR3 totals 14 residues. CDR1 is MGHRA and CDR2 is YSYEKL in the germline V gene. The CDR3 nucleotides are TGCGCCAGCAGCCCTGACAGGGGGGCCACTGAAGCTTTCTTT. Its protein is CASSPDRGATEAFF.

J is TRBJ2-5 and V is TRBV9; 9 bases agree with TRBD2. Trimming cost V 2 bases and J 1 base; bases outside gene matches: 6. Per the germline V gene, CDR1 is SGDLS and CDR2 is YYNGEE. The CDR3 contains 16 residues. The CDR3 DNA reads as TGTGCCAGCAGCGTCCGACTAGCGGACCCCCAAGAGACCCAGTACTTC. This gives the protein CASSVRLADPQETQYF.

This chain links TRBV2 with TRBJ1-6, with D possibly matching TRBD1 (5 bases). The CDR3 runs to 15 residues. Germline V gene data show CDR1 as SNHLY and CDR2 as FYNNEI. V dropped 3 bases and J dropped 10 bases, with 16 bases sitting between them. For the CDR3, the DNA is TGTGCCAGCAGTGAGGCTGACAGCATCTACTCACCCCTCCACTTT. Translating it yields CASSEADSIYSPLHF.

Worth noting for this clone: The same CDR3 can be traced to other DNA sequences in this sample. The genes are TRBV5-1 and TRBJ1-1, with 8 bases lining up with TRBD1. The CDR3 is made up of 14 amino acids. After removal of 0 bases from V and 3 bases from J, the junction contained 1 base not matched to a gene. In germline, CDR1 is SGHRS, CDR2 YFSETQ. The CDR3 DNA reads as TGCGCCAGCAGCTTGGGACAGGGGTACACTGAAGCTTTCTTT. It translates to CASSLGQGYTEAFF. Full variable domain (missing parts from reference TRBV5-1 and TRBJ1-1): KAGVTQTPRYLIKTRGQQVTLSCSPISGHRSVSWYQQTPGQGLQFLFEYFSETQRNKGNFPGRFSGRQFSNSRSEMNVSTLELGDSALYLCASSLGQGYTEAFFGQGTRLTVV.

The chain links TRBV6-5 to TRBJ1-4; D is undetermined. Germline V gives CDR1 MNHEY, CDR2 SVGAGI. The CDR3 contains 15 residues. The germline V and J ends were trimmed by 8 bases and 3 bases, with 16 bases remaining between them. The CDR3: CASYLSGGSNEKLFF. CDR3 sequence (DNA): TGTGCCAGCTACTTAAGCGGCGGTTCTAATGAAAAACTGTTTTTT.

The J gene is TRBJ2-4, the V gene TRBV3-1 (or the pseudogene TRBV3-2), with 10 bases matching TRBD2. Trimming removed 0 bases from V and 8 bases from J; junction bases left unmatched: 4. The CDR3 sequence is 15 residues long. Germline V CDR1 and CDR2: LGHDT, YNNKEL (reference sequence). CDR3 nucleotides: TGTGCCAGCAGCCAAGAAGGAGCGGGAGGGGACATTCAGTACTTC. Protein product: CASSQEGAGGDIQYF.

The rearrangement links TRBV27 to TRBJ2-3; 15 bases map to TRBD2. The CDR3 consists of 16 residues. Losses at the gene ends were 7 bases for V and 11 bases for J; bases not matched to a gene: 13. Germline CDR1 MNHEY, CDR2 SMNVEV (reference sequence). The CDR3 bases are TGTGCCAGCACGGGACTAGCGGGAGGAGAGGGGATGGGGCAGTATTTT. This sequence encodes CASTGLAGGEGMGQYF.

This clone occurred once. The chain links TRBV7-8 to TRBJ2-3; possibly TRBD2 for D (5 bases). Germline lookup yields CDR1 SGHVS and CDR2 FQNEAQ. V lost 0 bases, J lost 4 bases, and 11 bases lay in between. This CDR3 region has 15 residues. The CDR3 region has the DNA TGTGCCAGCAGCTTAGCGCGTCGGGAATCAGATACGCAGTATTTT. Residues: CASSLARRESDTQYF.

The rearrangement links TRBV6-5 to TRBJ1-2; D is possibly TRBD1 (6 bases). Trimming removed 2 bases from V and 5 bases from J, with 12 bases in between. The germline gives CDR1 MNHEY, CDR2 SVGAGI. The CDR3 sequence is 14 residues long. The CDR3 here is CASSYSSGEYGYTF. The CDR3 nucleotides are TGTGCCAGCAGTTACAGTTCAGGGGAGTATGGCTACACCTTC.

V usage is TRBV4-2 and J usage is TRBJ1-5; no definite D call. This CDR3 is built from 15 residues. From germline, CDR1 is LGHNA and CDR2 YNFKEQ. Trimming pared 1 base from V and 6 bases from J, leaving 13 bases between. This CDR3 reads CASSQGGKRLQPQHF. The CDR3 nucleotides read TGTGCCAGCAGCCAAGGAGGGAAGAGGCTTCAGCCCCAGCATTTT.

The chain couples TRBV11-2 to TRBJ1-1; D is ambiguous. This CDR3 spans 11 amino acids. Germline loops: CDR1 SGHAT, CDR2 FQNNGV. V lost 2 bases and J lost 6, with 4 bases in between. Here the CDR3 DNA reads TGTGCCAGCAGCTTATTCGCTGAAGCTTTCTTT. Translating it yields CASSLFAEAFF.

V is TRBV9 and J is TRBJ2-6; 11 bases align to TRBD1. V shed 4 bases and J 0 bases; nucleotides not matched to a gene: 6. Looked up from germline, CDR1 is SGDLS and CDR2 is YYNGEE. The CDR3 contains 18 residues. As DNA, the CDR3 is TGTGCCAGCAGCCCCCGGGACAGGGGGGACTCTGGGGCCAACGTCCTGACTTTC. As protein: CASSPRDRGDSGANVLTF.